A selection of T cell receptor beta chains follows, all from one sample in a study of T cell responses to AZD1222 COVID-19 vaccine. TCRdb's copy holds only in-frame clones and misses some; the assay was immunoSEQ multiplex PCR. Found here are some 120,000 clones, approximately 85% of them singletons; the top ten hold approximately 8%. The sequences come from peripheral blood, collected on day 0 of AZD1222 vaccination. Source of these receptors: an adult in good health. The CDR3 runs from the conserved cysteine through the conserved F or W. A D gene is named only where the DNA matches it firmly. The size entry is marked missing in some rows and otherwise reads once, few, many or a size class.

clone size: -; V gene: TRBV28; J gene: TRBJ1-4; D gene: -; CDR3 protein: CASSTTASNEKLFF; CDR3 DNA: TGTGCCAGCAGTACCACAGCGTCTAATGAAAAACTGTTTTTT
clone size: -; V gene: TRBV7-2; J gene: TRBJ2-5; D gene: TRBD2; CDR3 protein: CASSLAPGLAGGETQYF; CDR3 DNA: TGTGCCAGCAGCTTAGCCCCCGGACTAGCGGGAGGAGAGACCCAGTACTTC
clone size: -; V gene: TRBV5-6; J gene: TRBJ2-1; D gene: -; CDR3 protein: CASSRERYEQFF; CDR3 DNA: TGTGCCAGCAGCCGGGAGAGGTATGAGCAGTTCTTC
clone size: -; V gene: TRBV11-3; J gene: TRBJ2-1; D gene: TRBD2; CDR3 protein: CASSLVSRGGFDEQFF; CDR3 DNA: TGTGCCAGCAGCTTAGTCTCGCGGGGGGGCTTCGATGAGCAGTTCTTC
clone size: -; V gene: TRBV29-1; J gene: TRBJ2-7; D gene: -; CDR3 protein: CSVDLRGAAAEEQYF; CDR3 DNA: TGCAGCGTTGACCTGAGGGGGGCGGCCGCGGAAGAGCAGTACTTC
clone size: -; V gene: TRBV19; J gene: TRBJ2-2; D gene: -; CDR3 protein: CASSRLDLTGELFF; CDR3 DNA: TGTGCCAGTAGTAGGCTGGATTTGACCGGGGAGCTGTTTTTT
clone size: -; V gene: TRBV21-1; J gene: TRBJ2-3; D gene: -; CDR3 protein: CASSKVGGGPTDTQYF; CDR3 DNA: TGTGCCAGCAGCAAAGTAGGCGGGGGGCCGACAGATACGCAGTATTTT
clone size: -; V gene: TRBV28; J gene: TRBJ2-2; D gene: TRBD2; CDR3 protein: CASTSPGLQNTGELFF; CDR3 DNA: TGTGCCAGCACCTCTCCGGGACTACAGAACACCGGGGAGCTGTTTTTT
clone size: -; V gene: TRBV11-3; J gene: TRBJ2-7; D gene: -; CDR3 protein: CASSLWSLAAYEQYF; CDR3 DNA: TGTGCCAGCAGCTTATGGTCTCTCGCGGCCTACGAGCAGTACTTC
clone size: -; V gene: TRBV11-3; J gene: TRBJ2-5; D gene: -; CDR3 protein: CASSSGGPQTQYF; CDR3 DNA: TGTGCCAGCAGCTCCGGCGGGCCCCAGACCCAGTACTTC
clone size: -; V gene: TRBV6-5; J gene: TRBJ1-5; D gene: TRBD1; CDR3 protein: CASSSGTGTNQPQHF; CDR3 DNA: TGTGCCAGCAGCTCCGGGACAGGGACTAATCAGCCCCAGCATTTT
clone size: -; V gene: TRBV28; J gene: TRBJ2-7; D gene: -; CDR3 protein: CASSPQLYEQYF; CDR3 DNA: TGTGCCAGCAGTCCACAGCTTTACGAGCAGTACTTC
clone size: -; V gene: TRBV6-5; J gene: TRBJ2-2; D gene: -; CDR3 protein: CASCFRTGELFF; CDR3 DNA: TGTGCCAGCTGTTTTCGTACCGGGGAGCTGTTTTTT
clone size: once; V gene: TRBV6-5; J gene: TRBJ1-6; D gene: -; CDR3 protein: CASSRDQDNSPLHF; CDR3 DNA: TGTGCCAGCAGCAGGGATCAAGATAATTCACCCCTCCACTTT
clone size: -; V gene: TRBV27; J gene: TRBJ2-7; D gene: TRBD1; CDR3 protein: CASSSAPGQGTYEQYF; CDR3 DNA: TGTGCCAGCAGTTCCGCACCGGGACAGGGGACCTACGAGCAGTACTTC
clone size: once; V gene: TRBV18; J gene: TRBJ2-7; D gene: TRBD1; CDR3 protein: CASSPSTGTGSGEQYF; CDR3 DNA: TGTGCCAGCTCACCTTCTACCGGGACAGGGAGTGGTGAGCAGTACTTC
clone size: -; V gene: TRBV27; J gene: TRBJ1-1; D gene: -; CDR3 protein: CASSSWAIKTEAFF; CDR3 DNA: TGTGCCAGCAGTTCGTGGGCCATAAAGACTGAAGCTTTCTTT
clone size: -; V gene: TRBV6-5; J gene: TRBJ2-4; D gene: -; CDR3 protein: CASRPLGWGEDIQYF; CDR3 DNA: TGTGCCAGCAGACCTCTGGGGTGGGGGGAGGACATTCAGTACTTC
clone size: -; V gene: TRBV24-1; J gene: TRBJ2-3; D gene: TRBD1; CDR3 protein: CATRLEGQETDTQYF; CDR3 DNA: TGTGCCACCAGATTGGAGGGACAGGAGACAGATACGCAGTATTTT
clone size: -; V gene: TRBV7-2; J gene: TRBJ2-6; D gene: -; CDR3 protein: CASRRTASGANVLTF; CDR3 DNA: TGTGCCAGCAGACGGACAGCTTCTGGGGCCAACGTCCTGACTTTC
clone size: -; V gene: TRBV6-1; J gene: TRBJ2-7; D gene: -; CDR3 protein: CASSEDRWYEQYF; CDR3 DNA: TGTGCCAGCAGTGAAGATCGGTGGTACGAGCAGTACTTC
clone size: once; V gene: TRBV7-2; J gene: TRBJ2-1; D gene: -; CDR3 protein: CASLLRSSNEQFF; CDR3 DNA: TGTGCCAGCCTTCTTAGAAGCTCTAATGAGCAGTTCTTC
clone size: -; V gene: TRBV2; J gene: TRBJ2-3; D gene: -; CDR3 protein: CASRTTSADTQYF; CDR3 DNA: TGTGCCAGTAGAACAACCAGCGCAGATACGCAGTATTTT
clone size: -; V gene: TRBV28; J gene: TRBJ2-1; D gene: -; CDR3 protein: CASSFEGLGFSEQFF; CDR3 DNA: TGTGCCAGCAGTTTCGAGGGATTGGGTTTCAGTGAGCAGTTCTTC
clone size: -; V gene: TRBV3-1/TRBV3-2; J gene: TRBJ2-7; D gene: -; CDR3 protein: CASSQDSRSSYEQYF; CDR3 DNA: TGTGCCAGCAGCCAAGATTCAAGGAGCTCCTACGAGCAGTACTTC
clone size: -; V gene: TRBV5-1; J gene: TRBJ2-5; D gene: TRBD2; CDR3 protein: CASSLGTSPETQYF; CDR3 DNA: TGCGCCAGCAGCTTGGGGACTAGCCCGGAGACCCAGTACTTC
clone size: -; V gene: TRBV9; J gene: TRBJ2-1; D gene: -; CDR3 protein: CASSVEQVYNEQFF; CDR3 DNA: TGTGCCAGCAGCGTAGAACAGGTTTACAATGAGCAGTTCTTC
clone size: -; V gene: TRBV5-1; J gene: TRBJ2-2; D gene: -; CDR3 protein: CASSNIRPGELFF; CDR3 DNA: TGCGCCAGCAGCAACATCCGTCCGGGGGAGCTGTTTTTT
clone size: -; V gene: TRBV6-2/TRBV6-3; J gene: TRBJ2-7; D gene: -; CDR3 protein: CASSFSYEQYF; CDR3 DNA: TGTGCCAGCAGTTTCTCATACGAGCAGTACTTC
clone size: -; V gene: TRBV11-2; J gene: TRBJ2-3; D gene: -; CDR3 protein: CASSLDRGSTDTQYF; CDR3 DNA: TGTGCCAGCAGCTTAGACAGGGGCAGCACAGATACGCAGTATTTT
clone size: -; V gene: TRBV24-1; J gene: TRBJ2-3; D gene: -; CDR3 protein: CATSRRGTSSTDTQYF; CDR3 DNA: TGTGCCACCAGCCGAAGGGGGACATCTAGCACAGATACGCAGTATTTT
clone size: -; V gene: TRBV29-1; J gene: TRBJ1-1; D gene: -; CDR3 protein: CSVARTVMNTEAFF; CDR3 DNA: TGCAGCGTTGCCCGGACAGTAATGAACACTGAAGCTTTCTTT
clone size: -; V gene: TRBV27; J gene: TRBJ2-1; D gene: TRBD2; CDR3 protein: CASSLYPPTGGPNNEQFF; CDR3 DNA: TGTGCCAGCAGTTTATACCCCCCTACGGGAGGGCCTAACAATGAGCAGTTCTTC
clone size: -; V gene: TRBV19; J gene: TRBJ1-3; D gene: -; CDR3 protein: CASSIHGTTGNTIYF; CDR3 DNA: TGTGCCAGTAGTATCCACGGGACAACTGGAAACACCATATATTTT
clone size: -; V gene: TRBV6-5; J gene: TRBJ1-1; D gene: -; CDR3 protein: CASNPGADMNTEAFF; CDR3 DNA: TGTGCCAGCAATCCGGGGGCAGATATGAACACTGAAGCTTTCTTT
clone size: -; V gene: TRBV19; J gene: TRBJ2-2; D gene: TRBD1; CDR3 protein: CASDQGAYTGELFF; CDR3 DNA: TGTGCCAGTGATCAGGGGGCGTACACCGGGGAGCTGTTTTTT
clone size: once; V gene: TRBV19; J gene: TRBJ1-2; D gene: TRBD1; CDR3 protein: CASSPTGTGDGYTF; CDR3 DNA: TGTGCCAGTAGCCCTACCGGGACAGGGGATGGCTACACCTTC
clone size: -; V gene: TRBV29-1; J gene: TRBJ1-2; D gene: -; CDR3 protein: CSVNRGGWRGYTF; CDR3 DNA: TGCAGCGTTAATAGGGGGGGATGGCGCGGCTACACCTTC
clone size: -; V gene: TRBV29-1; J gene: TRBJ1-4; D gene: TRBD1; CDR3 protein: CSVGRGGTNEKLFF; CDR3 DNA: TGCAGCGTCGGGAGAGGGGGCACTAATGAAAAACTGTTTTTT
clone size: once; V gene: TRBV19; J gene: TRBJ2-7; D gene: -; CDR3 protein: CAGPFSGYEQYF; CDR3 DNA: TGTGCTGGACCCTTTTCGGGCTACGAGCAGTACTTC
clone size: -; V gene: TRBV7-3; J gene: TRBJ2-2; D gene: TRBD1; CDR3 protein: CASSPGGRLNTGELFF; CDR3 DNA: TGTGCCAGCAGCCCAGGGGGTCGCTTGAACACCGGGGAGCTGTTTTTT
clone size: -; V gene: TRBV11-3; J gene: TRBJ2-2; D gene: -; CDR3 protein: CASSSSRGVTGELFF; CDR3 DNA: TGTGCCAGCAGCTCGTCCAGGGGAGTCACCGGGGAGCTGTTTTTT
clone size: -; V gene: TRBV30; J gene: TRBJ1-5; D gene: TRBD1; CDR3 protein: CAWSREGGGQPQHF; CDR3 DNA: TGTGCCTGGAGCCGGGAAGGGGGCGGTCAGCCCCAGCATTTT
clone size: -; V gene: TRBV19; J gene: TRBJ1-4; D gene: -; CDR3 protein: CASSIGGLTNEKLFF; CDR3 DNA: TGTGCCAGTAGTATAGGGGGACTCACAAATGAAAAACTGTTTTTT
clone size: -; V gene: TRBV6-5; J gene: TRBJ2-2; D gene: TRBD2; CDR3 protein: CASSYRAGVGELFF; CDR3 DNA: TGTGCCAGCAGTTATCGGGCGGGGGTCGGGGAGCTGTTTTTT
clone size: -; V gene: TRBV6-2/TRBV6-3; J gene: TRBJ1-4; D gene: -; CDR3 protein: CASSYSTGGRKLFF; CDR3 DNA: TGTGCCAGCAGTTACTCGACGGGGGGTAGAAAACTGTTTTTT
clone size: -; V gene: TRBV5-6; J gene: TRBJ1-6; D gene: TRBD1; CDR3 protein: CASSSTVLPGQTYNSPLHF; CDR3 DNA: TGTGCCAGCAGCTCGACGGTCCTTCCGGGACAGACCTATAATTCACCCCTCCACTTT
clone size: once; V gene: TRBV5-4; J gene: TRBJ1-2; D gene: -; CDR3 protein: CASSLKVGNYGYTF; CDR3 DNA: TGTGCCAGCAGCTTGAAAGTAGGGAACTATGGCTACACCTTC
clone size: -; V gene: TRBV6-4; J gene: TRBJ1-2; D gene: -; CDR3 protein: CASSEVDSSYGYTF; CDR3 DNA: TGTGCCAGCAGTGAGGTCGACAGTAGCTATGGCTACACCTTC
clone size: -; V gene: TRBV28; J gene: TRBJ2-7; D gene: TRBD2; CDR3 protein: CASSFSGGSRQYF; CDR3 DNA: TGTGCCAGCAGTTTCTCGGGGGGGAGTCGGCAGTACTTC
clone size: -; V gene: TRBV5-1; J gene: TRBJ1-6; D gene: TRBD1; CDR3 protein: CASQTARGQNSPLHF; CDR3 DNA: TGCGCCAGCCAGACAGCCAGGGGGCAAAATTCACCCCTCCACTTT
clone size: few; V gene: TRBV10-3; J gene: TRBJ1-5; D gene: TRBD1; CDR3 protein: CAISATGTGENQPQHF; CDR3 DNA: TGTGCCATCAGTGCAACCGGGACAGGCGAAAATCAGCCCCAGCATTTT
clone size: -; V gene: TRBV10-3; J gene: TRBJ2-2; D gene: -; CDR3 protein: CAISMYGANTGELFF; CDR3 DNA: TGTGCCATCAGTATGTATGGAGCGAACACCGGGGAGCTGTTTTTT
clone size: -; V gene: TRBV9; J gene: TRBJ2-3; D gene: TRBD1; CDR3 protein: CASSVRTGGETDTQYF; CDR3 DNA: TGTGCCAGCAGCGTACGGACAGGGGGAGAAACAGATACGCAGTATTTT
clone size: -; V gene: TRBV6-1; J gene: TRBJ1-5; D gene: -; CDR3 protein: CASSASSGRWGNQPQHF; CDR3 DNA: TGTGCCAGCAGTGCCTCCTCAGGGAGGTGGGGCAATCAGCCCCAGCATTTT
clone size: -; V gene: TRBV2; J gene: TRBJ2-3; D gene: -; CDR3 protein: CASSVSDRHTDTQYF; CDR3 DNA: TGTGCCAGCAGTGTGTCAGACCGGCACACAGATACGCAGTATTTT
clone size: -; V gene: TRBV12-3/TRBV12-4; J gene: TRBJ1-2; D gene: -; CDR3 protein: CASKHPNYGYTF; CDR3 DNA: TGTGCCAGCAAACATCCCAACTATGGCTACACCTTC
clone size: -; V gene: TRBV9; J gene: TRBJ1-3; D gene: -; CDR3 protein: CASRRGVESGNTIYF; CDR3 DNA: TGTGCCAGCAGGAGGGGGGTAGAATCTGGAAACACCATATATTTT
clone size: -; V gene: TRBV5-1; J gene: TRBJ2-7; D gene: TRBD2; CDR3 protein: CASSTGTSVEQYF; CDR3 DNA: TGCGCCAGCAGCACCGGGACTAGCGTCGAGCAGTACTTC